Listed here is a single T cell receptor beta chain. Its antigen is not known. These data originate in a study of CXCR3-negative and CXCR3-positive naive CD8 T cells. Study-level background: For each library, about 1.5 +/- 0.3 million TRB reads were obtained, some 130 million in total. Study outcomes and limitations: Naive cells that were CXCR3-negative or CXCR3-positive used TRBV-TRBJ genes alike, while memory cells diverged. A higher hydrophobicity marked the TRB CDR3s of CXCR3-positive naive cells versus CXCR3-negative naive cells. PBMCs showed partially decreased CXCR3 expression after cryopreservation, and most assays used fresh PBMCs.

UMI-labeled TRB cDNA libraries were prepared by 5' RACE. Using the 5' RACE reads, TCRdb records one entry per CDR3 protein without DNA. In all, the sample yields about 110,000 distinct CDR3 sequences. CDR3 length equals 14 residues. Germline CDR1 reads SGHDN; CDR2 reads FVKESK. Sequenced material: naive CXCR3+ CD8+ T cells from blood. Subset here: CD45RO-CCR7+CD27+CD95- naive CD8+ T cells expressing CXCR3 (TNR3+). The chain recombines TRBV14 with TRBJ1-2; TCRdb's D gene call, TRBD1, goes unchecked for lack of DNA. The sequence was obtained from a human donor in good health. Some clones in this sample may be carry-over from other donors' samples. The CDR3 spells CASSQGLGPRGYTF.